The text below deals with one T cell receptor (beta chain). What it binds is unknown. The data derive from a study of OX40 agonist ivuxolimab in advanced cancers. Study summary: Patients undergoing dose escalation presented with hepatocellular carcinoma, melanoma, renal cell or head and neck cancer. Three patients had partial responses: one hepatocellular carcinoma, two cutaneous melanoma.

Findings and limits, study-wide: It was also the case that some nonresponders had low normalized T-cell clonal expansion. Clonal expansion among partial responders at 0.1-3.0 mg/kg ranked near the lowest.

Germline V lookup: CDR1 SGHVS, CDR2 FQNEAQ. This CDR3 is built from 15 residues. Trimming took 5 bases from V and 8 from J; bases not matched to a gene: 9. Method: immunoSEQ multiplex PCR; TCRdb's copy keeps in-frame clones and lacks some. The sample has approximately 70,000 clones; 90% are singletons. J is TRBJ1-4 and V is TRBV7-8; 9 positions agree with TRBD1. The sample consisted of CD4+ or CD8+ T cells sorted from blood, taken in a trial of the OX40 agonist ivuxolimab. This receptor was obtained from an adult with an advanced solid tumor such as melanoma, head and neck, liver or kidney cancer. CDR3 nucleotides: TGTGCCAGCAGCGTATCACAGGGGGCATGGGAAAAACTGTTTTTT. It is translated as CASSVSQGAWEKLFF.